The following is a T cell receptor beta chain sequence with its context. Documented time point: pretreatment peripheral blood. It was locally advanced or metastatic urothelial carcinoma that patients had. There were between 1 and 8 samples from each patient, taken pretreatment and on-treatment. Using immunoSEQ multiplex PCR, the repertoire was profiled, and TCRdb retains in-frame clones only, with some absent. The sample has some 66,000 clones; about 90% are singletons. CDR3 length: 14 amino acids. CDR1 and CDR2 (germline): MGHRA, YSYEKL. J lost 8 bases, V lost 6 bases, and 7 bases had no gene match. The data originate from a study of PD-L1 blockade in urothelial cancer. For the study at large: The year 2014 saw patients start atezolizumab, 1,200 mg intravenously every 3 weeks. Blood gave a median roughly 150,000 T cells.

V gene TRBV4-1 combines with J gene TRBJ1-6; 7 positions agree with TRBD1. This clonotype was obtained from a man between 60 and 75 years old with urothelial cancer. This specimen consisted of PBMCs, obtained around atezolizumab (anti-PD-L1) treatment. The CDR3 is CASRRSGGYSPLHF. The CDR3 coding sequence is TGCGCCAGCAGACGATCAGGGGGTTATTCACCCCTCCACTTT.